The rows below give T cell receptor beta chains drawn from one sample of a study of cytomegalovirus exposure and HLA in healthy donors. The assay was immunoSEQ multiplex PCR, and TCRdb's table has in-frame clones only and misses some. The sample has some 100,000 clones, about 74% seen once. The specimen was PBMCs. All receptors come from a woman aged 18-29 years in good health and CMV-seropositive. CDR3s leave out the opening cysteine and the closing phenylalanine or tryptophan. Only some rows state a clone size, as once, few, many or a class for expanded clones.

j_gene	abundance	len	v_gene	CDR3aa
TRBJ2-7	-	10	TRBV5-1	ASSPDRYEQY
TRBJ2-7	few	12	TRBV6-5	ASSYYRSSHEQY
-	-	11	TRBV19	ASSARRSYEQY
TRBJ2-7	-	10	TRBV15	ATRALASEQY
TRBJ2-5	-	11	TRBV9	ASSARGYGTQY
TRBJ2-1	-	12	TRBV29-1	SVEAGRGPEEQF
TRBJ2-7	-	12	TRBV7-8	ASSDVRGGYEQY
TRBJ2-1	-	12	TRBV15	ATSISWPNNEQF
TRBJ2-7	-	13	TRBV27	ASKPGLAGSYEQY
TRBJ2-5	once	11	TRBV6-5	ASRTWQQETQY
TRBJ1-3	-	13	TRBV4-1	ASSQDGGGRNTIY
TRBJ2-1	-	13	TRBV5-1	ASSSGLADYNEQF
TRBJ1-1	-	10	TRBV29-1	SVEEEGREAF
TRBJ2-6	-	13	TRBV7-2	ASSLDSSGANVLT
TRBJ2-3	once	11	TRBV18	ASSPSGTDTQY
TRBJ1-5	-	14	TRBV27	ASSLWARRSNQPQH
TRBJ2-3	once	14	TRBV6-5	ASSYSTPGGLDTQY
TRBJ2-1	-	13	TRBV6-5	ASSLSSPTYNEQF
TRBJ1-1	once	11	TRBV19	ASSPGPGQEAF
TRBJ2-2	once	12	TRBV4-2	ASSQESGTGELF
TRBJ2-3	-	13	TRBV5-1	ASSPGLASPDTQY
TRBJ2-5	-	17	TRBV4-1	ASSQERQGLAGGGETQY
TRBJ1-4	-	13	TRBV6-5	ASSSATGPNEKLF
TRBJ1-4	-	11	TRBV18	ASSPGTGEKLF
TRBJ1-1	-	12	TRBV4-3	ASSSSVFPSEAF
TRBJ2-3	-	14	TRBV4-1	ASSQEGGRLGDTQY
TRBJ1-5	-	13	TRBV18	ASSPQTGINQPQH
TRBJ1-3	once	16	TRBV5-4	ASSPTPGQAISGNTIY
TRBJ1-2	few	15	TRBV28	ASSSPRDRDPHRGYT
TRBJ1-1	-	15	TRBV18	ASSTVPGQGMNTEAF
TRBJ2-1	-	13	TRBV7-3	ASSLEDSRVNEQF
TRBJ2-1	once	14	TRBV9	ASSVDSSGSASEQF
TRBJ2-5	-	15	TRBV25-1	ASSLSPSSVRGETQY
TRBJ1-2	few	11	TRBV28	ASSSTGLYGYT
TRBJ2-5	-	13	TRBV7-2	ASSANRGLWETQY
TRBJ1-3	few	14	TRBV6-5	ASSYSPRVSGNTIY
TRBJ2-2	many	13	TRBV2	ASSEVAGVTGELF
TRBJ2-7	few	13	TRBV1	TSSQGTSGSYEQY
TRBJ1-2	-	13	TRBV4-2	ASSQENYGNYGYT
TRBJ2-3	-	13	TRBV7-9	ASSLGTSITDTQY